The 5 T cell receptor beta chains below were found in one sample sequenced in a study of T-cell reconstitution after alpha-beta-depleted transplantation in children. Preparation of the TCRbeta library involved a method that used unique molecular identifiers. TCRdb called the PCR reads again in MiXCR, with one record for every CDR3 protein. Of over 200,000 distinct CDR3 sequences in the sample, around 8.4% were seen once. Sequenced here: PBMCs, mostly from graft donor cells, sampled 360 days after TCRalphabeta/CD19-depleted stem cell transplant. These receptors came from a male patient aged 2-15 years who had a stem cell transplant for acute myeloid leukemia, so the T cells may come from the graft donor.

This clonotype was seen many times. The V call is TRBV6-5, the J call TRBJ2-4; TRBD2 matches at 8 bases. The CDR3 totals 14 residues. V lost 4 bases, J lost 7 bases, and 6 bases stayed unmatched. CDR1 and CDR2 (germline): MNHEY, SVGAGI. In DNA form, the CDR3 reads TGTGCCAGCAGTTCCGGGACTAGTAGCAACATTCAGTACTTC. The encoded protein is CASSSGTSSNIQYF.

The chain combines TRBV7-2 with TRBJ2-7; D gene ambiguous. The CDR3 length is 13 residues. Trimming removed 1 base from V and 8 bases from J, with 12 bases in between. Germline CDR1 reads SGHTA; CDR2 reads FQGNSA. CDR3 protein: CASSLELNSKQYV. The CDR3 nucleotides are TGTGCCAGCAGCTTAGAACTCAACAGCAAGCAGTACGTC.

The sample holds a few counts of this clonotype. This chain links TRBV6-5 with TRBJ2-3; D is undetermined. The CDR3 covers 14 residues. V was trimmed by 2 bases and J by 6 bases, leaving 12 bases between them. From germline, CDR1 is MNHEY and CDR2 SVGAGI. In DNA, the CDR3 is TGTGCCAGCAGTTACATCGGACCGACCGATACGCAGTATTTT. It encodes CASSYIGPTDTQYF.

This clonotype was observed many times. The chain is built from TRBV7-9 and TRBJ1-2; D is unclear. Trimming removed 5 bases from V and 8 bases from J, with 15 bases in between. Germline lookup yields CDR1 SEHNR and CDR2 FQNEAQ (reference sequence). CDR3 length: 13 amino acids. The CDR3: CASSPPSYEGYTF. The CDR3 nucleotides are TGTGCCAGCAGCCCGCCTTCTTACGAGGGCTACACCTTC.

This clonotype appeared many times. The V call is TRBV7-2, the J call TRBJ1-1; TRBD1 matches at 7 bases. J gave up 3 bases and V 2 bases, and 6 bases lay outside the gene matches. The CDR3 consists of 15 residues. CDR1 is SGHTA, CDR2 FQGNSA, per germline. CDR3 loop: CASSLQRQGYTEAFF. The CDR3 DNA reads as TGTGCCAGCAGCTTACAGAGACAGGGATACACTGAAGCTTTCTTT.